This passage covers 30 T cell receptor beta chains from one sample sequenced in a study of human T cells and chemical hapten exposure. The sample's time point: patch test 3, about 24 weeks after DPC sensitization. Stated treatment: therapeutic diphenylcyclopropenone sensitization with weekly scalp DPC. TCRdb reprocessed the RACE reads via MiXCR and lists one record per CDR3 protein. The data hold 190,000 or so distinct CDR3 sequences, with under 25% observed a single time. The material was whole blood, obtained in connection with sensitization to the hapten diphenylcyclopropenone (DPC). The receptor set was obtained from a woman in her thirties or forties with alopecia areata. Some clones in this sample may be carry-over from other donors' samples.

In this sample, this clonotype turned up many times. The chain recombines TRBV29-1 with TRBJ2-1, with 13 nucleotides matching TRBD2. CDR3 size: 13 residues. CDR1 is SQVTM and CDR2 is ANQGSEA in the germline V gene. The ends lost 4 bases at V and 12 bases at J; junction bases unmatched: 6. Here the CDR3 DNA reads TGCAGCGTTGGAGGGACTAGCGGGATGGGGCAGTTCTTC. As protein: CSVGGTSGMGQFF.

The chain couples TRBV7-9 to TRBJ2-3, with D uncertain. This CDR3 is built from 13 residues. Trimming took off 4 bases at V and 2 bases at J, with 7 bases between the two ends. Per germline, CDR1 SEHNR and CDR2 FQNEAQ (reference sequence). DNA for the CDR3: TGTGCCAGCAGCTCATTTAACACAGATACGCAGTATTTT. Translated, it gives CASSSFNTDTQYF. Looking up the rest from reference TRBV7-9 and TRBJ2-3 gives the full variable domain: DTGVSQNPRHKITKRGQNVTFRCDPISEHNRLYWYRQTLGQGPEFLTYFQNEAQLEKSRLLSDRFSAERPKGSFSTLEIQRTEQGDSAMYLCASSSFNTDTQYFGPGTRLTVL.

This clonotype was observed a few times. The chain is built from TRBV2 and TRBJ2-1, with D perhaps TRBD2 (6 bases). Germline CDR1 and CDR2: SNHLY and FYNNEI. The CDR3 totals 15 residues. V dropped 6 bases and J dropped 3 bases, with 15 bases sitting between them. The CDR3 nucleotides read TGTGCCAGCAGCCCTCGACTGGGGGGCTACAATGAGCAGTTCTTC. This translates into CASSPRLGGYNEQFF. The complete variable domain, with remaining parts taken from reference TRBV2 and TRBJ2-1, reads EPEVTQTPSHQVTQMGQEVILRCVPISNHLYFYWYRQILGQKVEFLVSFYNNEISEKSEIFDDQFSVERPDGSNFTLKIRSTKLEDSAMYFCASSPRLGGYNEQFFGPGTRLTVL.

This clonotype was counted ten times or more. The rearrangement uses TRBV20-1 and TRBJ1-5, with D possibly matching TRBD1 (6 bases). Trimming removed 6 bases from V and 3 bases from J, with 15 bases in between. CDR3 length: 14 amino acids. From germline, CDR1 is DFQATT and CDR2 SNEGSKA (reference sequence). The CDR3 protein is CSAPLGQNNQPQHF. CDR3 in DNA: TGCAGTGCCCCCCTTGGACAGAACAATCAGCCCCAGCATTTT.

This clonotype was observed a handful of times. The chain is built from TRBV15 and TRBJ2-1, with D hard to call. The CDR3 is 16 residues long. The germline V gene has CDR1 LNHNV and CDR2 YYDKDF (reference sequence). V lost 2 bases, J lost 8 bases, and 19 bases lay in between. This CDR3 reads CATSRLWTTTGDEQFF. In DNA, the CDR3 is TGTGCCACCAGCAGACTGTGGACCACCACTGGAGATGAGCAGTTCTTC.

This clonotype was picked up many times. The V and J genes are TRBV7-2 and TRBJ1-6, with D unclear. Per the germline V gene, CDR1 is SGHTA and CDR2 is FQGNSA. There are 16 residues in the CDR3. The ends were cut back, 2 bases at V and 7 bases at J, with 15 bases in the middle. CDR3 protein: CASSLPPVLGNSPLHF. In nucleotides, the CDR3 is TGTGCCAGCAGCTTACCCCCGGTCCTGGGAAATTCACCCCTCCACTTT.

The chain has TRBV4-3 and TRBJ1-5; D uncertain. The germline gives CDR1 LGHNA, CDR2 YSLEER. The CDR3 is 13 residues long. V was shortened by 1 base and J by 6 bases, with 7 bases between the two germline ends. The CDR3 region is CASSQARGQPQHF. Here the CDR3 DNA reads TGCGCCAGCAGCCAAGCAAGAGGTCAGCCCCAGCATTTT.

The genes are TRBV21-1 and TRBJ2-1; TRBD2, as called in the table, went unchecked against the DNA. TRBV21-1 is a pseudogene. CDR3 length: 13 residues. CDR3 residues: CASSTGPGTRQFF. As DNA, the CDR3 is TGTGCCAGCAGCACCGGCCCCGGGACTCGGCAGTTCTTC.

The genes are TRBV27 and TRBJ2-7; 7 bases are a match to TRBD1. Germline assignment: CDR1 MNHEY and CDR2 SMNVEV (reference sequence). The ends lost 4 bases at V and 4 bases at J; junction bases unmatched: 7. The CDR3 has 14 amino acids. In nucleotides, the CDR3 is TGTGCCAGCAGTTCGGGGTACAGGGGTTACGAGCAGTACTTC. It is translated as CASSSGYRGYEQYF.

This clonotype was detected only a few times. The chain uses TRBV29-1 and TRBJ1-2; the D gene is possibly TRBD1 (6 bases). Trimming took off 6 bases at V and 4 bases at J, with 9 bases between the two ends. This CDR3 contains 11 residues. Germline V gene data show CDR1 as SQVTM and CDR2 as ANQGSEA. CDR3 DNA: TGCAGCGTCCGGGACACCTATGGCTACACCTTC. Its translation: CSVRDTYGYTF.

This clonotype came up a few times. The V gene is TRBV7-2, the J gene TRBJ2-5; D is uncertain. This CDR3 has 12 residues. Between the trimmed V and J ends, which lost 5 bases and 2 bases, there was a span of 6 bases. The V gene's germline CDR1 is SGHTA and CDR2 FQGNSA. CDR3 residues: CASSRTQETQYF. The CDR3 region has the DNA TGTGCCAGCAGCCGCACTCAAGAGACCCAGTACTTC.

The chain uses TRBV4-1 and TRBJ2-7, with 7 bases matching TRBD1. Trimming at V came to 3 bases and at J to 6 bases, leaving 5 bases not matched to a gene. The CDR3 is 13 residues long. Germline V lookup: CDR1 MGHRA, CDR2 YSYEKL. The CDR3 region has the DNA TGCGCCAGCAGCCAGGGGGACAGCGGCGAGCAGTACTTC. The encoded protein is CASSQGDSGEQYF.

The chain employs TRBV6-1 and TRBJ1-4; TRBD1 matches at 9 bases. The CDR3 contains 15 residues. CDR1 and CDR2 from the germline V gene are MNHNS and SASEGT. J was trimmed by 7 bases and V by 2 bases; bases with no gene match: 5. The CDR3, as DNA: TGTGCCAGCAGTGAAATGGGGACAGGGTCTGAAAAACTGTTTTTT. It encodes CASSEMGTGSEKLFF.

The V call is TRBV24-1, the J call TRBJ2-1; 11 nucleotides agree with TRBD2. The CDR3 has 16 residues. The V gene's germline CDR1 is KGHDR and CDR2 SFDVKD. V was clipped by 3 bases and J by 4 bases; unmatched bases: 4. The CDR3 spells CATSDGRLAGYNEQFF. CDR3 coding DNA: TGTGCCACCAGTGATGGTCGACTAGCGGGATACAATGAGCAGTTCTTC.

The J gene is TRBJ2-7, the V gene TRBV27; tentative D call: TRBD1 (6 bases). Trimming left V 7 bases short and J 1 base short, with 20 bases between. Germline lookup yields CDR1 MNHEY and CDR2 SMNVEV (reference sequence). This CDR3 has 16 residues. The CDR3 reads CASNVRRAGASYEQYF. The DNA for the CDR3 is TGTGCCAGCAATGTGAGAAGGGCAGGGGCATCCTACGAGCAGTACTTC.

This chain links TRBV5-1 with TRBJ2-7; tentative D call: TRBD1 (5 bases). Germline lookup yields CDR1 SGHRS and CDR2 YFSETQ. The CDR3 is made up of 13 amino acids. V was cut by 4 bases and J by 4 bases, with 12 bases left in between. CDR3 sequence (DNA): TGCGCCAGCAGCCAACGCGCAGGGTACGAGCAGTACTTC. Translated: CASSQRAGYEQYF.

Only a few counts were recorded for this clonotype. The rearrangement links TRBV7-3 to TRBJ2-3; D is perhaps TRBD2 (6 bases). V was shortened by 4 bases and J by 11 bases, with 10 bases between the two germline ends. The CDR3 spans 11 residues. Germline CDR1 SGHTA, CDR2 FQGTGA. The CDR3 region is CASSSGGGQYF. CDR3 DNA sequence: TGTGCCAGCAGCTCCGGGGGAGGGCAGTATTTT.

This clonotype was detected a few times. The J gene is TRBJ2-3, the V gene TRBV20-1; 10 bases are a match to TRBD2. From germline, CDR1 is DFQATT and CDR2 SNEGSKA (reference sequence). There are 16 residues in the CDR3. After removal of 1 base from V and 1 base from J, the junction contained 5 bases not matched to a gene. CDR3 sequence reads: CSARAWLAGGTDTQYF. CDR3 coding DNA: TGCAGTGCTAGAGCCTGGCTAGCGGGGGGCACAGATACGCAGTATTTT.

There are many counts of this clonotype. This chain joins TRBV18 and TRBJ2-5; TRBD1 or TRBD2 may be the D gene (6 bases each). V lost 3 bases, J lost 3 bases, and 20 bases lay in between. Germline CDR1 is KGHSH and CDR2 is LQKENI. This CDR3 comprises 17 residues. The CDR3: CASSPRVGGGSKETQYF. The CDR3 DNA is TGTGCCAGCTCACCCCGGGTCGGGGGCGGCAGCAAAGAGACCCAGTACTTC.

This clonotype showed up many times. The chain employs TRBV29-1 and TRBJ2-3; D ambiguous. Germline loops: CDR1 SQVTM, CDR2 ANQGSEA. The V end lost 3 bases, the J end lost 1 base, and 5 bases lay between the germline ends. The CDR3 is 12 residues long. This CDR3 is CSVDPGTDTQYF. DNA for the CDR3: TGCAGCGTTGATCCCGGCACAGATACGCAGTATTTT.

The chain has TRBV12-3 or TRBV12-4 and TRBJ2-7; no clear D gene. This CDR3 is built from 13 residues. The germline V and J ends were trimmed by 6 bases and 2 bases, with 11 bases remaining between them. The CDR3 coding sequence is TGTGCCAGCAGCTACGCCCGGGCCTACGAGCAGTACTTC. Its protein is CASSYARAYEQYF.

The rearrangement joins TRBV9 to TRBJ1-2; a weak D match, TRBD1 (5 bases). The CDR3 totals 16 residues. V shed 2 bases and J shed 2 bases, with 16 bases lying between them. CDR1 is SGDLS and CDR2 is YYNGEE in the germline V gene. CDR3 sequence reads: CASSVVVGGSNYGYTF. CDR3 nucleotides: TGTGCCAGCAGCGTTGTGGTCGGGGGGTCCAACTATGGCTACACCTTC.

The V call is TRBV3-1, the J call TRBJ1-1; 8 nucleotides match TRBD1. The CDR3 totals 15 residues. V lost 8 bases, J lost 0 bases, and 8 bases stayed unmatched. Germline V gives CDR1 LGHDT, CDR2 YNNKEL (reference sequence). CDR3 residues: CASGESGGLNTEAFF. In nucleotides, the CDR3 is TGTGCCAGCGGTGAGTCAGGGGGCCTGAACACTGAAGCTTTCTTT.

This clonotype has a handful of counts. The chain recombines TRBV2 with TRBJ2-1, with 9 bases aligning to TRBD2. There are 15 residues in the CDR3. With V trimmed by 1 base and J by 8 bases, 6 bases remained unmatched. Germline V gene lookup returns CDR1 SNHLY and CDR2 FYNNEI. For the CDR3, the DNA is TGTGCCAGCAGTGAAGGGGGCGGGAGGGGCCATGAGCAGTTCTTC. This encodes CASSEGGGRGHEQFF.

This clonotype was picked up many times. The V gene is TRBV27, the J gene TRBJ2-7, with D possibly matching TRBD2 (6 bases). Germline V gives CDR1 MNHEY, CDR2 SMNVEV (reference sequence). The V and J ends lost 6 bases and 2 bases respectively, with 14 bases between them. The CDR3 is 14 amino acids. CDR3 in DNA: TGTGCCAGCAGATCAATCGCGGGACCCTACGAGCAGTACTTC. Translating it yields CASRSIAGPYEQYF.

This clonotype occurred a few times. The gene calls are TRBV7-2 and TRBJ2-7; D gene unclear. V was clipped by 5 bases and J by 3 bases, with 8 bases between them. The CDR3 is 12 residues long. CDR1 and CDR2 (germline): SGHTA, FQGNSA. The CDR3: CASSPEYYEQYF. CDR3 DNA: TGTGCCAGCAGCCCGGAATACTACGAGCAGTACTTC.

This clonotype appeared a single time. The J gene is TRBJ2-7, the V gene TRBV12-5, with D possibly matching TRBD2 (6 bases). Germline loops: CDR1 LGHNT, CDR2 FRNRAP. The V and J ends lost 2 bases and 2 bases respectively, with 19 bases between them. The CDR3 is made up of 17 amino acids. CDR3 protein: CASGLMEGGIRPYEQYF. CDR3 bases: TGTGCTAGTGGTTTGATGGAGGGCGGTATACGACCCTACGAGCAGTACTTC.

The CDR3 DNA sequence: TGTGCCAGTAAGGGACACAGCGCACAAGAGACCCAGTACTTC. Translated: CASKGHSAQETQYF. The chain has TRBV19 and TRBJ2-5; D is possibly TRBD1 (6 bases). This CDR3 has 14 residues. V was clipped by 7 bases and J by 2 bases, with 14 bases between them. Per the germline V gene, CDR1 is LNHDA and CDR2 is SQIVND (reference sequence).

The chain is built from TRBV7-2 and TRBJ2-1, with D tentatively TRBD2 (6 bases). V gave up 2 bases and J gave up 8 bases, with 16 bases separating them. Germline lookup yields CDR1 SGHTA and CDR2 FQGNSA. The CDR3 contains 15 residues. CDR3 bases: TGTGCCAGCAGCTTAAGGGACGGGAGCGTGGATGAGCAGTTCTTC. It translates to CASSLRDGSVDEQFF.

V usage is TRBV9 and J usage is TRBJ1-6; D not resolved. The CDR3 is 13 residues long. Deletions cut 3 bases from V and 13 bases from J, with 14 bases between. CDR1 SGDLS and CDR2 YYNGEE come from the germline V gene. CDR3 loop: CASSGEFSGPLHF. The DNA of the CDR3 is TGTGCCAGCAGCGGCGAGTTCTCTGGTCCCCTCCACTTT.